This T cell receptor beta chain appears in the sequencing data of a study of beta chain features in type 1 diabetes. For the study at large: Examination spanned about 110 million sorted cells from all samples. Study-level findings and limits: TCRB rearrangement may or may not be influenced by HLA type; here this remained unresolved. The naive, central memory and Treg TCRB repertoires showed an apparent similarity that was greater among patients than among healthy donors. When Type 1 diabetes patients were examined, their TCRB CDR3s proved moderately but significantly shorter in all four CD4+ subsets.

Germline-derived CDR1 and CDR2 are SGHRS and YFSETQ. The germline V and J ends were trimmed by 5 bases and 6 bases, with 11 bases remaining between them. The CDR3 is 13 residues long. This clone was seen more than once but under ten times. What it binds is unknown. Reverse transcription of all isolated RNA meant that expressed TCRB transcripts were sequenced. Clones were read by immunoSEQ multiplex PCR, and TCRdb kept only the in-frame ones, dropping some. The sample holds about 400,000 clones, roughly 12% seen once. This clonotype was sampled from a woman between 18 and 29 years old with type 1 diabetes. The V call is TRBV5-1, the J call TRBJ2-2; D not certain. Input material: naive CD4+ T cells from blood. DNA of the CDR3: TGCGCCAGCAGGCCGCTAGTGCCCGGGGAGCTGTTTTTT. As protein: CASRPLVPGELFF.